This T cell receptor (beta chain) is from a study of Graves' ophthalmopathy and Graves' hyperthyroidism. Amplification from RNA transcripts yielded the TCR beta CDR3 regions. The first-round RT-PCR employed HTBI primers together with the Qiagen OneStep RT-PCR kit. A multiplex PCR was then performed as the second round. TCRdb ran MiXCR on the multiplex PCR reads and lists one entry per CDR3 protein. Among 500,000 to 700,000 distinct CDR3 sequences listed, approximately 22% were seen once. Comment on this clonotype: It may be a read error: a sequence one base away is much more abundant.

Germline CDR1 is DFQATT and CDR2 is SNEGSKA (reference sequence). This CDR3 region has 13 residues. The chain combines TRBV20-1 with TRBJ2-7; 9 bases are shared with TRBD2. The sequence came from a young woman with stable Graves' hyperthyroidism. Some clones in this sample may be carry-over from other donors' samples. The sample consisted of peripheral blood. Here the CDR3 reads CSASLAGSYEEYF. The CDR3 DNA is TGCAGTGCTAGCCTAGCGGGGAGTTACGAGGAGTACTTC.